Following are 2 T cell receptor beta chains from one sample sequenced in a study of T cells in women clearing cervical HPV infection (dated by TCRdb to 2016 to 2018). Libraries were prepared through the immunoSEQ multiplex PCR assay. TCRdb limited this immuneACCESS table to in-frame rearrangements with V and J called. A share of clones is missing; checked studies link under half to unresolved V genes, and the rest is unexplained. The table for this sample shows some 33,000 clones. The leading ten clones occupy under 10% of the sample. Sequenced: blood buffy coat. Source of these receptors: a woman aged 18 to 69 with a cervical HPV16 infection that either progressed to CIN3+ or cleared (not recorded which).

To note about this clone: The read falls 3 residues short of the CDR3 end, and the missing part is taken from the germline J gene. The chain combines TRBV7-6 with TRBJ1-4; tentative D call: TRBD1 (5 bases). This CDR3 contains 17 residues. V lost 5 bases to trimming and J lost 0 bases, with 16 bases between them. Germline V gives CDR1 SGHVS, CDR2 FNYEAQ. CDR3 residues: CASSPAWGPTTNEKLFF. CDR3 DNA, as far as it was read: TGTGCCAGCAGCCCCGCATGGGGCCCCACAACTAATGAAAAA.

Turning to this clone: Coverage ceases 3 residues before the CDR3 finishes, and the germline J gene fills in the end. The V gene is TRBV2, the J gene TRBJ1-1; D possibly corresponds to TRBD1 (6 bases). The V gene's germline CDR1 is SNHLY and CDR2 FYNNEI. The CDR3 has 14 residues. Trimming pared 4 bases from V and 1 base from J, leaving 10 bases between. CDR3 protein: CASSVGHANTEAFF. The CDR3 DNA, read in part, is TGTGCCAGCAGTGTGGGACACGCGAACACTGAA.